This TCR beta chain stems from a study of blood T cell repertoires in COVID-19. Study-wide background: The study drew acute and convalescent COVID-19 samples from the United States, Italy and Spain. Nucleic acid was either cDNA or gDNA, and it came from T cells, B-cell-depleted T cells, or PBMCs.

How the authors handled the data: Reference gene primer amplification gave estimated nucleated cell counts. Libraries were prepared by immunoSEQ multiplex PCR; TCRdb keeps only in-frame clonotypes and omits some of them. The V and J calls and clone size are taken from that table; D and trimming were inferred from the DNA. The sample has 250,000 or so clones, around 90% seen once; the top ten hold 0.9% to 1%. CDR1 SGHVS and CDR2 FQNEAQ come from the germline V gene. Trimming removed 5 bases from V and 5 bases from J, with 15 bases in between. This CDR3 contains 14 residues. The TCR comes from a woman aged 40 to 55 who had recovered from COVID-19. The chain uses TRBV7-8 and TRBJ2-5; tentative D call: TRBD1 (6 bases). The sequencing input was peripheral blood. In DNA, the CDR3 is TGTGCCAGCAGCCCCCACCAGGGGACGGAGACCCAGTACTTC. As protein: CASSPHQGTETQYF.